The rows below give T cell receptor beta chains drawn from one sample of a study of cytomegalovirus exposure and HLA in healthy donors. TCRdb keeps only in-frame clones here, not all; method: immunoSEQ multiplex PCR. The repertoire holds 180,000 or so clones, around 80% seen once, with around 1.4% in the top ten. The sample consisted of PBMCs. The origin of the receptors is a girl between 10 and 17 years old in good health and CMV-seropositive. Each CDR3 is given with its conserved first and last residue. D genes are given only for firm matches. Part of the rows lack a size; the others show once, few, many or a class for expanded clones.

TRBJ1-2 . . TRBV27 TGTGCCAGCAGTTCAAAGGGAGGTGAAGGCTACACCTTC CASSSKGGEGYTF
TRBJ1-2 TRBD1 once TRBV7-9 TGTGCCAGCAGCTTAGGAGTGAGGACAGGGGAGGGCTACACCTTC CASSLGVRTGEGYTF
TRBJ1-1 . . TRBV7-8 TGTGCCAGCAGCTTTCCTGTTAAATACACTGAAGCTTTCTTT CASSFPVKYTEAFF
TRBJ2-1 TRBD2 . TRBV5-1 TGCGCCAGCAGCTTGGGGCGGGAGGGCCCCTACAATGAGCAGTTCTTC CASSLGREGPYNEQFF
TRBJ2-1 TRBD2 few TRBV5-1 TGCGCCAGCAGCTTCTCCGGGACTAGCGGGGGCGAGCAGTTCTTC CASSFSGTSGGEQFF
TRBJ2-2 . . TRBV5-1 TGCGCCAGCAGCACTCTTACTAGCACCGGGGAGCTGTTTTTT CASSTLTSTGELFF
TRBJ1-2 . . TRBV5-6 TGTACCAGCCTCAGGGAGGGAAACTATGGCTACACCTTC CTSLREGNYGYTF
TRBJ2-2 . . TRBV4-3 TGCGCCAGCAGCCAAGATATCGGCAGGGCAGACACCGGGGAGCTGTTTTTT CASSQDIGRADTGELFF
TRBJ1-1 . . TRBV18 TGTGCCAGCTCACCACCACAGGGATTGGGCACTGAAGCTTTCTTT CASSPPQGLGTEAFF
TRBJ2-1 TRBD2 . TRBV5-4 TGTGCCAGCAGCCCCCCGGGGGGAAATGAGCAGTTCTTC CASSPPGGNEQFF
TRBJ2-5 TRBD2 . TRBV7-9 TGTGCCAGCAGGGCCCGACTAGCGGGAGATCTCCAAGAGACCCAGTACTTC CASRARLAGDLQETQYF
TRBJ2-2 TRBD1 . TRBV5-1 TGCGCCAGCAGCTTGCCGGGACAGGGGGCGAACACCGGGGAGCTGTTTTTT CASSLPGQGANTGELFF
TRBJ2-5 . . TRBV18 TGTGCCAGCTCACCTAGAAACGCCGAGACCCAGTACTTC CASSPRNAETQYF
TRBJ1-2 TRBD1 . TRBV30 TGTGCCTGGGACGACAGGGTCGAGGGTGGCTACACCTTC CAWDDRVEGGYTF
TRBJ1-5 . . TRBV30 TGTGCCTGGACCGCCCAGGGTCGAGGTCAGCCCCAGCATTTT CAWTAQGRGQPQHF
TRBJ2-1 TRBD2 . TRBV27 TGTGCCAGCAGTTTCGCCAGCGGGAGATACAATGAGCAGTTCTTC CASSFASGRYNEQFF
TRBJ2-7 TRBD2 . TRBV15 TGTGCCACCAGCAGGGCTAAGAGCGGGACCTCCTACGAGCAGTACTTC CATSRAKSGTSYEQYF
TRBJ2-3 . few TRBV12-5 TGTGCTAGTGGTTTGGTACTCGGCAGGGCCACAGATACGCAGTATTTT CASGLVLGRATDTQYF
TRBJ2-3 TRBD2 few TRBV4-1 TGCGCCAGCAGCCAAGGCGCTAGCGGGAGCGCAGATACGCAGTATTTT CASSQGASGSADTQYF
TRBJ1-3 TRBD1 . TRBV25-1 TGTGCCAGCAGTGGAACAGGGGCTGGAAACACCATATATTTT CASSGTGAGNTIYF
TRBJ2-1 TRBD2 . TRBV29-1 TGCAGCCCTAGCCGAGCGGGAGACAGTTTCAATGAGCAGTTCTTC CSPSRAGDSFNEQFF
TRBJ2-7 TRBD2 few TRBV29-1 TGCAGCGTGGTTACTAGCGGGAGAATCCACGAGCAGTACTTC CSVVTSGRIHEQYF
TRBJ2-7 TRBD1 . TRBV14 TGTGCCAGCAGCCTAGCTTACGGGACAGCCTACGAGCAGTACTTC CASSLAYGTAYEQYF
TRBJ1-2 . . TRBV18 TGTGCCAGCTCACCACCTCCGGGACACATTAACTATGGCTACACCTTC CASSPPPGHINYGYTF
TRBJ1-5 . . TRBV15 TGTGCCACCACCCAGGGGCTCAATCAGCCCCAGCATTTT CATTQGLNQPQHF
TRBJ2-5 TRBD1 . TRBV19 TGTGCCAGTAGTGCAGGACAGGGTAGGGAGACCCAGTACTTC CASSAGQGRETQYF
TRBJ2-7 TRBD2 . TRBV11-2 TGTGCCAGCAGCCCTAGCACGGGAGGGGGGCGGATTTACGAGCAGTACTTC CASSPSTGGGRIYEQYF
TRBJ2-7 . . TRBV6-6 TGTGCCAGCAGTTATGGTGACAGACTGTACGAGCAGTACTTC CASSYGDRLYEQYF
TRBJ2-3 . . TRBV7-9 TGTGCCAGCAGCTCCCGGACATCCACAGATACGCAGTATTTT CASSSRTSTDTQYF
TRBJ1-4 . . TRBV7-9 TGTGCCAGCAGCATTGACGGGAATAATGAAAAACTGTTTTTT CASSIDGNNEKLFF
TRBJ2-7 TRBD2 . TRBV30 TGTGCCTGGAGTGTACGGGGGGAGCAAGAGCAGTACTTC CAWSVRGEQEQYF
TRBJ2-7 . few TRBV27 TGTGCCAGCAGCCCAAGGGGGACCTACGAGCAGTACTTC CASSPRGTYEQYF
TRBJ2-7 TRBD2 . TRBV19 TGTGCCAGTAGTGGGAGGGAGACCTACGAGCAGTACTTC CASSGRETYEQYF
TRBJ1-1 TRBD1 . TRBV7-9 TGTGCCAGCAGCCCTAGGGCAGGGGGAACTGAAGCTTTCTTT CASSPRAGGTEAFF
TRBJ1-2 . . TRBV7-9 TGTGCCAGCAGCCAAACAGAGAACTATGGCTACACCTTC CASSQTENYGYTF
TRBJ1-5 . . TRBV10-3 TGTGCCACCGTGGCGGGGAACAGCAATCAGCCCCAGCATTTT CATVAGNSNQPQHF
TRBJ1-1 TRBD1 . TRBV27 TGTGCCAGCAGTTTATCGACAGGGCTGGGAACTGAAGCTTTCTTT CASSLSTGLGTEAFF
TRBJ2-7 . . TRBV5-1 TGCGCCAGCAGTAAGATGACAGGCTACGAGCAGTACTTC CASSKMTGYEQYF
TRBJ2-4 . . TRBV6-5 TGCGCCAGCAGCCCCGACTATAACAAAAACATTCAGTACTTC CASSPDYNKNIQYF
TRBJ2-7 . . TRBV6-5 TGTGCCAGCAGTCCCCAGAGTAGGGGCGAGCAGTACTTC CASSPQSRGEQYF
TRBJ1-1 TRBD1 few TRBV10-1 TGCGCCAGCAGCGACGGACAGGGGACTGAAGCTTTCTTT CASSDGQGTEAFF
TRBJ2-7 TRBD2 . TRBV6-4 TGTGCCAGCTTAAAGCGGGGGAGCTCCTACGAGCAGTACTTC CASLKRGSSYEQYF
TRBJ1-4 . . TRBV7-9 TGTGCCAGCACCCTATCAGGAAATGAAAAACTGTTTTTT CASTLSGNEKLFF
TRBJ2-3 . . TRBV7-9 TGTGCCAGCAGCAACGGACTGTATACGCAGTATTTT CASSNGLYTQYF
TRBJ2-7 TRBD2 . TRBV30 TGTGCCTTATCCGGGAGGTACGAGCAGTACTTC CALSGRYEQYF
TRBJ1-3 . few TRBV2 TGTGCCAGCATCCCATTCTCTGGAAACACCATATATTTT CASIPFSGNTIYF
TRBJ2-5 . . TRBV11-2 TGTGCCAGCAGCTCACCGGGTCCTTCGAGGGAGACCCAGTACTTC CASSSPGPSRETQYF
TRBJ2-7 TRBD1 . TRBV11-2 TGTGCCAGCAGCCGGACAGGGGGCGACTACGAGCAGTACTTC CASSRTGGDYEQYF
TRBJ1-1 TRBD1 . TRBV7-8 TGTGCCAGCCGACCGGACAGGCGGGCTGAAGCTTTCTTT CASRPDRRAEAFF
TRBJ2-5 TRBD1 few TRBV4-1 TGCGCCAGCAGCCACCCGGGACAGGGTAGAGAGACCCAGTACTTC CASSHPGQGRETQYF
TRBJ2-1 TRBD2 few TRBV5-1 TGCGCCAGCAGCTTGTTTTTGTCAGGCCTACTAGCGGCTGCCTACAATGAGCAGTTCTTC CASSLFLSGLLAAAYNEQFF
TRBJ1-1 . . TRBV7-3 TGTGCCAGCAGCTTCGAGGGTTTTCCGGCTTTCTTT CASSFEGFPAFF
TRBJ1-1 TRBD1 . TRBV27 TGTGCCAGCAGTCGTAGGACAGGCCTCACTGAAGCTTTCTTT CASSRRTGLTEAFF
TRBJ2-3 . . TRBV18 TGTGCCAGCTCACCGGCAGGGAAGACAGATACGCAGTATTTT CASSPAGKTDTQYF